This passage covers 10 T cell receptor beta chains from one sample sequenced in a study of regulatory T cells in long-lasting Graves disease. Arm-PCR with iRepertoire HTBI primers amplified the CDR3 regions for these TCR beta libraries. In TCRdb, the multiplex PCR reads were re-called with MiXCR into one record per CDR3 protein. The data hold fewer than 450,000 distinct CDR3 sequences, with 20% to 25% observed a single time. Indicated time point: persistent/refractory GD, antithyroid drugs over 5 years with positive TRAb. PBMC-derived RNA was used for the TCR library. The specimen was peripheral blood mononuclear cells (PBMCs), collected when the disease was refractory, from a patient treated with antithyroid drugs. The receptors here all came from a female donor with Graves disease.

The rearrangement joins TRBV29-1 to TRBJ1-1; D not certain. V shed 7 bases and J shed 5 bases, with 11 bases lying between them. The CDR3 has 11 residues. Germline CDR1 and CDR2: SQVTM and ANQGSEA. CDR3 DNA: TGCAGCGCCCTGCCTGGGACTGAAGCTTTCTTT. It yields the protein CSALPGTEAFF.

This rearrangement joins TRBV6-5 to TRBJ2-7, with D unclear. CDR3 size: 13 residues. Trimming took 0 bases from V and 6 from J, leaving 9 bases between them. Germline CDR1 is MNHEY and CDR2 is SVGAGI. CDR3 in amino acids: CASSYSMGSEQYF. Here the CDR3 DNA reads TGTGCCAGCAGTTACTCGATGGGCAGCGAGCAGTACTTC.

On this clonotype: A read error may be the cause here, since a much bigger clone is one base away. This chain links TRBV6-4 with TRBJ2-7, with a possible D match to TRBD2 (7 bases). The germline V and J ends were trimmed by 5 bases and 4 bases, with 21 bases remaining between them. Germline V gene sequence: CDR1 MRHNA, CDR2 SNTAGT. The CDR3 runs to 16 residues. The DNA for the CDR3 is TGTGCCAGCAGTTACGGGGACACGGGGGGCGGGTACGAGCAGTACTTC. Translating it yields CASSYGDTGGGYEQYF.

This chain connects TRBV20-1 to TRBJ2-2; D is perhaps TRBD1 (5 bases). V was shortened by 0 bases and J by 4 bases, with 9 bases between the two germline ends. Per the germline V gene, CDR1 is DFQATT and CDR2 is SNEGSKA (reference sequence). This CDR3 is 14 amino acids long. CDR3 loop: CSARDRASTGELFF. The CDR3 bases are TGCAGTGCTAGAGACAGGGCGAGCACCGGGGAGCTGTTTTTT.

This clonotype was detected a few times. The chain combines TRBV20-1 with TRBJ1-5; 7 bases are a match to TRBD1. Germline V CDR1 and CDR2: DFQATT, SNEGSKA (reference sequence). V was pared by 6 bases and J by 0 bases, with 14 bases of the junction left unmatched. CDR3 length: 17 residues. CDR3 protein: CSASRQGSGYSNQPQHF. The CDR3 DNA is TGCAGTGCGAGTCGACAGGGCTCGGGATATAGCAATCAGCCCCAGCATTTT.

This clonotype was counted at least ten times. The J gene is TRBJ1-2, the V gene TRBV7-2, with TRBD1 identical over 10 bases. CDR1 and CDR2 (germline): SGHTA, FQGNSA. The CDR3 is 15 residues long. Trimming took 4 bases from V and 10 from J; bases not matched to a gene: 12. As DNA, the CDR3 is TGTGCCAGCAGCTACCGACAGGGGGCGATTCTAGACTACACCTTC. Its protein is CASSYRQGAILDYTF.

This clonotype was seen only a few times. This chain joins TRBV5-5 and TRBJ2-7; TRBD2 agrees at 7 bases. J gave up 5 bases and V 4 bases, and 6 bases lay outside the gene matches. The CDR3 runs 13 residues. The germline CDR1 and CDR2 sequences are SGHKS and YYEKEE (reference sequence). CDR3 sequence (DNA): TGTGCCAGCAGCCCGGGGGGAGTGGACGAGCAGTACTTC. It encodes CASSPGGVDEQYF.

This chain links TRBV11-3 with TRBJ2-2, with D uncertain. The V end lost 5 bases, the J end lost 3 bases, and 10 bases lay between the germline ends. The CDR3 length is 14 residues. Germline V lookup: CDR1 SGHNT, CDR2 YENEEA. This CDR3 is CASSQTSYTGELFF. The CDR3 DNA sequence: TGTGCCAGCAGCCAGACCTCTTACACCGGGGAGCTGTTTTTT.

The chain's CDR3 is CASSPLWGVGTEAFF. The CDR3, as DNA: TGTGCCAGCAGCCCCCTGTGGGGGGTAGGCACTGAAGCTTTCTTT. This rearrangement joins TRBV3-1 to TRBJ1-1, with D possibly being TRBD1 (5 bases). Trimming left V 4 bases short and J 4 bases short, with 16 bases between. The CDR3 contains 15 residues. The germline gives CDR1 LGHDT, CDR2 YNNKEL (reference sequence).

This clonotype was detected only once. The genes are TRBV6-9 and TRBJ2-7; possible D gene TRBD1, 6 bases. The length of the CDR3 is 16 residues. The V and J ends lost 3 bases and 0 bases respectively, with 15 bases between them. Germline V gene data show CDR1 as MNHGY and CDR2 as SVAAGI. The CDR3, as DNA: TGTGCCAGCAGTTACACTCGTGACAGGAGCTCCTACGAGCAGTACTTC. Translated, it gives CASSYTRDRSSYEQYF.